A single sample gave rise to the 7 T cell receptor beta chains below, sequenced in a study of T cells in Graves' hyperthyroidism and ophthalmopathy. RNA transcripts served as the template for amplifying TCR beta CDR3 regions. The HTBI primer set drove a first-round RT-PCR of the TCR CDR3. MiXCR was run by TCRdb on the multiplex PCR reads, yielding one entry per CDR3 protein. This sample has 300,000 or so distinct CDR3 sequences, with approximately 16% found just once. Sequenced material: blood. These receptors all come from a man aged 30-40 years with Graves' hyperthyroidism.

As for this clonotype: At one end, the junction sequence differs from germline, possibly due to a read error. V and J are TRBV7-7 and TRBJ2-1; TRBD1 matches at 8 bases. Germline V CDR1 and CDR2: SSHAT, FNYEAQ (reference sequence). This CDR3 has 15 residues. The CDR3 loop is CASSLWTGTFNEQFF. Here the CDR3 DNA reads TGTGCTAGCAGCTTATGGACAGGGACGTTCAATGAGCAGTTCTTC.

This clonotype came up many times. This chain joins TRBV11-2 and TRBJ2-7; perhaps TRBD2 as D (6 bases). CDR1 and CDR2 (germline): SGHAT, FQNNGV. This CDR3 comprises 15 residues. Trimming took off 6 bases at V and 4 bases at J, with 19 bases between the two ends. This chain's CDR3 is CASSFYQGGGYEQYF. The CDR3 DNA sequence: TGTGCCAGCAGTTTCTATCAGGGAGGAGGATACGAGCAGTACTTC.

The sample holds many counts of this clonotype. In DNA form, the CDR3 reads TGTGCCAGCAGCTTGGCGGGAGGGCCGGGGAATGAGCAGTTCTTC. Translating it yields CASSLAGGPGNEQFF. V usage is TRBV5-5 and J usage is TRBJ2-1, with 8 positions matching TRBD2. The V segment lost 0 bases and the J segment 7 bases; nucleotides outside the gene matches: 6. Germline values: CDR1 SGHKS, CDR2 YYEKEE (reference sequence). This CDR3 has 15 amino acids. Together with reference TRBV5-5 and TRBJ2-1, the CDR3 gives the full variable domain: DAGVTQSPTHLIKTRGQQVTLRCSPISGHKSVSWYQQVLGQGPQFIFQYYEKEERGRGNFPDRFSARQFPNYSSELNVNALLLGDSALYLCASSLAGGPGNEQFFGPGTRLTVL.

The chain joins TRBV29-1 to TRBJ2-3; D gene unclear. Germline assignment: CDR1 SQVTM and CDR2 ANQGSEA. Trimming cost V 5 bases and J 0 bases, with 15 bases left between them. The CDR3 consists of 15 residues. CDR3 in amino acids: CSVRKSPTSTDTQYF. The CDR3, as DNA: TGCAGCGTTCGAAAGTCCCCCACTAGCACAGATACGCAGTATTTT.

This clonotype has a handful of counts. The chain links TRBV9 to TRBJ2-1; 8 nucleotides match TRBD2. V lost 3 bases and J lost 8; bases outside the gene matches: 7. The germline V gene has CDR1 SGDLS and CDR2 YYNGEE. The CDR3 is 14 amino acids. In DNA form, the CDR3 reads TGTGCCAGCAGCGGAGCGGGAGAGTTTGATGAGCAGTTCTTC. Translation gives CASSGAGEFDEQFF.

Ten or more counts support this clonotype. The chain carries TRBV30 and TRBJ1-1, with D uncertain. The CDR3 totals 13 residues. V was cut by 0 bases and J by 2 bases, with 7 bases left in between. From germline, CDR1 is GTSNPN and CDR2 SVGIG (reference sequence). The CDR3 nucleotides read TGTGCCTGGAGTGTAAAACGTAACACTGAAGCTTTCTTT. It codes for CAWSVKRNTEAFF. The variable domain in full, completed from reference TRBV30 and TRBJ1-1, reads SQTIHQWPATLVQPVGSPLSLECTVEGTSNPNLYWYRQAAGRGLQLLFYSVGIGQISSEVPQNLSASRPQDRQFILSSKKLLLSDSGFYLCAWSVKRNTEAFFGQGTRLTVV.

This clonotype came up many times. CDR3 bases: TGCAGCGTGTGGGTCGGCAATGAGCAGTTCTTC. Residues: CSVWVGNEQFF. This chain joins TRBV29-1 and TRBJ2-1; D uncertain. Trimming took 6 bases from V and 6 from J, leaving 9 bases between them. The germline gives CDR1 SQVTM, CDR2 ANQGSEA. This CDR3 is built from 11 residues.